The entry that follows covers one T cell receptor beta chain sequence. Under the authors' procedure: Reference gene primer amplification gave estimated nucleated cell counts. The table came from immunoSEQ multiplex PCR; TCRdb's copy has only in-frame clones and leaves some out. V, J and clone size derive from that table, while D and trimming were established from the DNA sequence. Of roughly 230,000 clones detected, around 82% appear once; the ten largest clones hold about 3%. The record originates from a study of blood T cell repertoires in COVID-19. After removal of 6 bases from V and 4 bases from J, the junction contained 9 bases not matched to a gene. The CDR3 loop spans 15 amino acids. The germline V gene encodes CDR1 SGHVS and CDR2 FNYEAQ. Participants were aged 18 to 89 years, lived in under 25 US areas, and enrolled virtually.

The chain uses TRBV7-6 and TRBJ2-1; 7 bases agree with TRBD2. This TCR derives from a man aged 50 to 60 who had recovered from COVID-19. Sequencing was done on a sample of PBMCs or T cells enriched from blood (not recorded which). The CDR3 nucleotides read TGTGCCAGCAGACGCGGCGGCGGGGGTTACAATGAGCAGTTCTTC. Its protein product is CASRRGGGGYNEQFF.